This T cell receptor beta chain was retrieved from a study of Ad26.COV2.S vaccination and SARS-CoV-2 variants. CDR1 and CDR2 (germline): SGHRS, YFSETQ. The V end was cut by 4 bases, the J end by 6 bases, with 11 bases between. The CDR3 consists of 13 residues. Profiling relied on immunoSEQ multiplex PCR, and the TCRdb table lists in-frame clones only, not all of them. The table has about half a million clones, approximately 90% seen once. Described treatment: approximately 18 received Ad26.COV2.S at low or high dose, single or two shots; 5 received placebo; per-sample allocation not given. Specimens were obtained on day 63 following the first vaccine or placebo injection. As concerns this clone: Its antigen is not known.

Overall study findings and caveats: Marked by substantial breadth, spike-specific CD8+ and CD4+ T cell responses were reportedly seen after vaccination.

The V gene is TRBV5-1, the J gene TRBJ1-5; D ambiguous. This clonotype was obtained from a person between 18 and 65 years old who received the Ad26.COV2.S COVID-19 vaccine or a placebo. This specimen consisted of peripheral blood, obtained in a trial of Ad26.COV2.S vaccine versus placebo. CDR3 residues: CASSGEAGQPQHF. The CDR3 DNA is TGCGCCAGCAGCGGGGAGGCGGGTCAGCCCCAGCATTTT.